The rows below give T cell receptor beta chains drawn from one sample of a study of cytomegalovirus exposure and HLA in healthy donors. Measured with immunoSEQ multiplex PCR; TCRdb has only the in-frame clones, and not every one. Of approximately 150,000 clones detected, more than 65% appear once; the ten largest clones hold 1.3%. The sample consisted of PBMCs. The receptors derive from a woman between 50 and 59 years old in good health and CMV-seronegative. Each CDR3 is given with its conserved first and last residue. The D gene is left open where the match is weak. The listing skips clone size in some rows; elsewhere it reads once, few, many or a size class.

TRBJ2-1 | TRBD1 | TRBV10-2 | - | TGCGCCAGCAGTGAAAGGGACAGGGTTAACAATGAGCAGTTCTTC | CASSERDRVNNEQFF
TRBJ2-2 | TRBD1 | TRBV7-9 | - | TGTGCCAGCAGCTTACCACCCGGGACAGGGTGGACCGGGGAGCTGTTTTTT | CASSLPPGTGWTGELFF
TRBJ1-4 | - | TRBV19 | - | TGTGCCAGTAGTATCTGGCCTCCCCTTGGTAATGAAAAACTGTTTTTT | CASSIWPPLGNEKLFF
TRBJ2-1 | TRBD2 | TRBV5-4 | - | TGTGCCAGCAGCTTGGTTAGCGGGAGAACGAATAATGAGCAGTTCTTC | CASSLVSGRTNNEQFF
TRBJ1-5 | TRBD1 | TRBV5-8 | - | TGTGCCAGCAGCTTGTTGACAGGGGCCCTAAGCAATCAGCCCCAGCATTTT | CASSLLTGALSNQPQHF
TRBJ2-7 | TRBD1 | TRBV19 | - | TGTGCCAGTACCACCGGGACAGGGGATTACGAGCAGTACTTC | CASTTGTGDYEQYF
TRBJ1-2 | TRBD1 | TRBV28 | once | TGTGCCAGCACCCCCCCGGGGGGACAGGGTCACTATGGCTACACCTTC | CASTPPGGQGHYGYTF
TRBJ2-1 | TRBD1 | TRBV27 | - | TGTGCCAGCCGACTTACAGGGGACAATGAGCAGTTCTTC | CASRLTGDNEQFF
TRBJ2-3 | TRBD1 | TRBV5-1 | - | TGCGCCAGCAGCACGCGGACAGGTCGGATCTACACAGATACGCAGTATTTT | CASSTRTGRIYTDTQYF
TRBJ2-1 | TRBD2 | TRBV29-1 | - | TGCAGCGTTGAAGGGGTGGCGGGGGGGCTGGGGCATGAGCAGTTCTTC | CSVEGVAGGLGHEQFF
TRBJ2-7 | TRBD2 | TRBV9 | - | TGTGCCAGCAGCTTGACTAGCGGGAGTCCGTACGAGCAGTACTTC | CASSLTSGSPYEQYF
TRBJ1-6 | - | TRBV5-1 | - | TGCGCCAGCAGCTTGGGACATGATAATTCACCCCTCCACTTT | CASSLGHDNSPLHF
TRBJ2-7 | - | TRBV7-9 | - | TGTGCCAGCAGACCAAAGACTAGTGCGGGGGAGCAGTACTTC | CASRPKTSAGEQYF
TRBJ2-7 | TRBD2 | TRBV18 | once | TGTGCCAGCTCAGCAATAGCGGGGGCGACGACGTACGAGCAGTACTTC | CASSAIAGATTYEQYF
TRBJ1-4 | - | TRBV25-1 | - | TGTGCCAGCAGTGAATTCGGCGGGGCGGAAGGTGAAAAACTGTTTTTT | CASSEFGGAEGEKLFF
TRBJ2-7 | TRBD1 | TRBV4-3 | few | TGCGCCAGCAGCCCCACCCCGGGACAGGGATGGTACGAGCAGTACTTC | CASSPTPGQGWYEQYF
TRBJ2-5 | TRBD2 | TRBV15 | - | TGTGCCACCAGGGCTTGGGCTAGCGGGGGCCAAGAGACCCAGTACTTC | CATRAWASGGQETQYF
TRBJ2-7 | - | TRBV4-3 | - | TGCGCCAGCAGCCAAGGGGACTGGCTGGGTGAGCAGTACTTC | CASSQGDWLGEQYF
TRBJ2-3 | TRBD2 | TRBV13 | few | TGTGCCAGCAGCTTGGGGACTAGCGGGGTCACAGATACGCAGTATTTT | CASSLGTSGVTDTQYF
TRBJ1-5 | - | TRBV11-3 | - | TGTGCCAGCAGCGTACTCCGGGACACCGCCAAATATAGCAATCAGCCCCAGCATTTT | CASSVLRDTAKYSNQPQHF
TRBJ1-1 | TRBD1 | TRBV5-4 | few | TGTGCCAGCAGCTCCCCGGGACAGGGTAACACTGAAGCTTTCTTT | CASSSPGQGNTEAFF
TRBJ2-2 | TRBD1 | TRBV4-3 | few | TGCGCCAGCAGCCAGTCCGGGACAGGGGCCGGGGAGCTGTTTTTT | CASSQSGTGAGELFF
TRBJ1-5 | TRBD1 | TRBV5-1 | - | TGCGCCAGCAGCAAGACAGGGGGCGATCAGCCCCAGCATTTT | CASSKTGGDQPQHF
TRBJ2-7 | TRBD1 | TRBV7-9 | - | TGTGCCAGCAGCTACGGGACAGGGATTTACGAGCAGTACTTC | CASSYGTGIYEQYF
TRBJ2-1 | TRBD2 | TRBV7-7 | - | TGTGCCAGCAGCTTACTAGCGGACAATGAGCAGTTCTTC | CASSLLADNEQFF
TRBJ1-6 | - | TRBV27 | - | TGTGCTACCCGGGGGAGGGGCCCATTTTCCTATAATTCACCCCTCCACTTT | CATRGRGPFSYNSPLHF
TRBJ1-1 | - | TRBV10-3 | few | TGTGCCATCAGCCCAGCGCAGGGGTTGGACACTGAAGCTTTCTTT | CAISPAQGLDTEAFF
TRBJ1-1 | - | TRBV20-1 | - | TGCAGTGCTTTAAAAAACACTGAAGCTTTCTTT | CSALKNTEAFF
TRBJ1-3 | - | TRBV6-4 | - | TGTGCCAGCAGTGACTCGCAGGCCCCCTTTGGAAACACCATATATTTT | CASSDSQAPFGNTIYF
TRBJ1-6 | - | TRBV7-9 | - | TGTGCCAGCAGCTTAATGAGGGACTATAATTCACCCCTCCACTTT | CASSLMRDYNSPLHF
TRBJ1-5 | - | TRBV27 | - | TGTGCCAGCAGTCAAACAGATCGGCCCCAGCATTTT | CASSQTDRPQHF
TRBJ2-3 | - | TRBV5-1 | once | TGCGCCAGCAGCTTGGAATTCCCCGGGAGAGATACGCAGTATTTT | CASSLEFPGRDTQYF
TRBJ2-7 | TRBD1 | TRBV10-3 | few | TGTGCCATCACAGGGACAGGGCGGTACGAGCAGTACTTC | CAITGTGRYEQYF
TRBJ2-1 | TRBD1 | TRBV4-1 | - | TGCGCCAGCAGCCAAGGGAGACAGGGCTACAATGAGCAGTTCTTC | CASSQGRQGYNEQFF
TRBJ2-3 | TRBD2 | TRBV9 | - | TGTGCCAGCAGCCAACTCGGGGGGGCTTACACAGATACGCAGTATTTT | CASSQLGGAYTDTQYF
TRBJ2-5 | TRBD2 | TRBV7-2 | few | TGTGCCAGCAGCTCCGGGACTAGCGGTTTCCAAGAGACCCAGTACTTC | CASSSGTSGFQETQYF
TRBJ2-7 | TRBD1 | TRBV7-2 | - | TGTGCCAGCAGCCGCCCGGGACAGAAAACACACTCCTACGAGCAGTACTTC | CASSRPGQKTHSYEQYF
TRBJ1-2 | - | TRBV30 | - | TGTGCCTGGAGTGGTGGCGGCTACACCTTC | CAWSGGGYTF
TRBJ2-7 | - | TRBV6-1 | - | TGTGCCATCGGACTACTGAGCTACGAGCAGTACTTC | CAIGLLSYEQYF
TRBJ2-4 | - | TRBV7-9 | - | TGTGCCAGCAGCTTAGATGGGCAGAACATTCAGTACTTC | CASSLDGQNIQYF
TRBJ2-7 | TRBD2 | TRBV4-3 | - | TGCGCCAGCAGCTGGGACTACCCTCCCTACGAGCAGTACTTC | CASSWDYPPYEQYF
TRBJ1-1 | - | TRBV18 | - | TGTGCCAGCTCACTGCATCAGGGGCTGAACACTGAAGCTTTCTTT | CASSLHQGLNTEAFF
TRBJ1-1 | TRBD1 | TRBV10-3 | few | TGTGCCATCAGGGCCGGGACAGGGGGCGTCCGCAACACTGAAGCTTTCTTT | CAIRAGTGGVRNTEAFF
TRBJ1-1 | - | TRBV5-6 | - | TGTGCCAGCAGCTTGGCCGGGGGGGGAAGGTGGAACACTGAAGCTTTCTTT | CASSLAGGGRWNTEAFF
TRBJ2-7 | - | TRBV30 | - | TGTGCCTGGAGCCTTAGCGGCAGGAGCTCCTACGAGCAGTACTTC | CAWSLSGRSSYEQYF
TRBJ1-2 | - | TRBV19 | - | TGTGCCAGTAGTACCAGGGTCGAGGGCTACACCTTC | CASSTRVEGYTF
TRBJ2-2 | - | TRBV9 | - | TGTGCCAGCAGCGCAGTAGCTATAAACACCGGGGAGCTGTTTTTT | CASSAVAINTGELFF
TRBJ2-3 | TRBD2 | TRBV4-3 | - | TGCGCCAGCAGCCAAGATTACTTCGGGACTAGCGGGGGCACAGATACGCAGTATTTT | CASSQDYFGTSGGTDTQYF
TRBJ2-3 | - | TRBV9 | few | TGTGCCAGCAGCCCCGAGGGGGAGTTGGATACGCAGTATTTT | CASSPEGELDTQYF
TRBJ2-5 | TRBD1 | TRBV5-4 | - | TGTGCCAGCAGCTTGAGGATTATGAGGCAGGGGGCTAACCAAGAGACCCAGTACTTC | CASSLRIMRQGANQETQYF
TRBJ2-7 | - | TRBV10-3 | - | TGTGCCATCACAAGAACGTTGGGTGACAGCTCCTACGAGCAGTACTTC | CAITRTLGDSSYEQYF